One T cell receptor beta chain is described in this entry. Its antigen is unknown. This record comes from a study of blood T cells in healthy people across ages. Primed by a sample-barcoded 5' primer and a J-beta primer mix, a second PCR proceeded for 7 to 11 cycles. TCRdb recomputed calls from the 5' RACE reads with MiXCR, one row per CDR3 protein. The table has around 1,700,000 distinct CDR3 sequences, 28% seen once; the top ten hold about 8%. The CDR3 length is 14 residues. In germline, CDR1 is SGHVS, CDR2 FNYEAQ. With V trimmed by 6 bases and J by 7 bases, 6 bases remained unmatched. Study-wide results and caveats: In long-lived donors, naive CD4+ cell counts and diversity exceeded those of aged donors. With naive T cell percentage, TCR beta diversity showed a strong correlation. Unknown donor CMV status possibly confounded expanded clonotype changes.

V is TRBV7-6 and J is TRBJ2-2; TRBD2 matches at 9 bases. The sample consisted of blood. The sequence was collected from a woman under 40 in good health. The CDR3 spells CASSRSGSDGELFF. In DNA, the CDR3 is TGTGCCAGCAGTCGTAGCGGGAGTGACGGGGAGCTGTTTTTT.